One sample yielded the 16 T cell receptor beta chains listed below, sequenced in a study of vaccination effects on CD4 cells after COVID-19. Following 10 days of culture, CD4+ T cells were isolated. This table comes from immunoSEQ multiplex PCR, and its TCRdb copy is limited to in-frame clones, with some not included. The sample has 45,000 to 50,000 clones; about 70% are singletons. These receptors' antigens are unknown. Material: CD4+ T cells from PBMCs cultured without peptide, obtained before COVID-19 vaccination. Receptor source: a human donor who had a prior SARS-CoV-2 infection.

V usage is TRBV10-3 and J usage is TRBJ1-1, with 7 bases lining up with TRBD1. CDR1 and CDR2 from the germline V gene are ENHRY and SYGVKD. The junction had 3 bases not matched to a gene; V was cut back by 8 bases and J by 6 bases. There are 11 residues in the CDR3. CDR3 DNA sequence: TGTGCCATCGGACAGGAGTCTGAAGCTTTCTTT. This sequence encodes CAIGQESEAFF.

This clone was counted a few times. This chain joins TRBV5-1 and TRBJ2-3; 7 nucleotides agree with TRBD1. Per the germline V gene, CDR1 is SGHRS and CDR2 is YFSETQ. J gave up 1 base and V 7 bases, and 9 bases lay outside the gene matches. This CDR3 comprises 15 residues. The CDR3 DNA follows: TGCGCCAGCGCCCAGGGGGATGCCGGCACAGATACGCAGTATTTT. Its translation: CASAQGDAGTDTQYF.

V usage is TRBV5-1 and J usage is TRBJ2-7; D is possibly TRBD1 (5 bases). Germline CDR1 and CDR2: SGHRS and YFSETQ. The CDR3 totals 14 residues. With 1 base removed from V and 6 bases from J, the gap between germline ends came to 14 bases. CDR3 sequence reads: CASSLFSNQGEQYF. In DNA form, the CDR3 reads TGCGCCAGCAGCTTGTTCTCTAACCAGGGCGAGCAGTACTTC.

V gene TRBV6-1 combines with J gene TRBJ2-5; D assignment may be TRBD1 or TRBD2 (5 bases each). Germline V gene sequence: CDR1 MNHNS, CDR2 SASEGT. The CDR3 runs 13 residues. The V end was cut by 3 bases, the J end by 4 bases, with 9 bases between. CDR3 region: CASSEGPGETQYF. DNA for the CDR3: TGTGCCAGCAGTGAGGGACCTGGAGAGACCCAGTACTTC.

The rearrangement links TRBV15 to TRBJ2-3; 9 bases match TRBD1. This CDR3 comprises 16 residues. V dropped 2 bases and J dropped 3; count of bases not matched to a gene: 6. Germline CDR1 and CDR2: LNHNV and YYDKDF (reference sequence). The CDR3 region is CATSRRVTGGTDTQYF. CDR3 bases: TGTGCCACCAGCAGACGTGTGACAGGGGGTACAGATACGCAGTATTTT.

The CDR3 coding sequence is TGTGCCAGCAGGCCTGGATTAGCTTTCACAGATACGCAGTATTTT. Its translation is CASRPGLAFTDTQYF. V is TRBV7-2 and J is TRBJ2-3; no definite D call. This CDR3 spans 15 amino acids. In germline, CDR1 is SGHTA, CDR2 FQGNSA. With 6 bases removed from V and 2 bases from J, the gap between germline ends came to 15 bases.

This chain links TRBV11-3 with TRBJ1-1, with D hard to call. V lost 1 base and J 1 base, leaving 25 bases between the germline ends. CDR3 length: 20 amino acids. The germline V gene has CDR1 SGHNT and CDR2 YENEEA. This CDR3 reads CASSLAPNWTSRHGNTEAFF. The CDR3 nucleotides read TGTGCCAGCAGCTTAGCCCCCAACTGGACCAGCCGGCACGGGAACACTGAAGCTTTCTTT.

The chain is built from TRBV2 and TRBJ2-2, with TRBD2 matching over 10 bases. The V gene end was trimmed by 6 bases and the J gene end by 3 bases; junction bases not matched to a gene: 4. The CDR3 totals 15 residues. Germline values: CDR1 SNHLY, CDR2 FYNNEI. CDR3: CASRKSGGDTGELFF. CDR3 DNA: TGTGCCAGCAGGAAAAGCGGGGGGGACACCGGGGAGCTGTTTTTT. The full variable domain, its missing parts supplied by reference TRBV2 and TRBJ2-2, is EPEVTQTPSHQVTQMGQEVILRCVPISNHLYFYWYRQILGQKVEFLVSFYNNEISEKSEIFDDQFSVERPDGSNFTLKIRSTKLEDSAMYFCASRKSGGDTGELFFGEGSRLTVL.

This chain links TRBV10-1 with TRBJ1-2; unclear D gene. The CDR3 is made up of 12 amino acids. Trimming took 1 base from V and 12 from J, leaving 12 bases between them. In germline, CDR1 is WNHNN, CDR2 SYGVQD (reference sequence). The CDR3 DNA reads TGCGCCAGCAGTGAGTTGGCACTAAGCCACACCTTC. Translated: CASSELALSHTF.

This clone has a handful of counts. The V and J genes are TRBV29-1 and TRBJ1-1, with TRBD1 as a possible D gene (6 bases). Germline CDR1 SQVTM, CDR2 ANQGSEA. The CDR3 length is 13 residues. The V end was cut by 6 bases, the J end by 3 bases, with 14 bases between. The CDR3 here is CSVKRGVDTEAFF. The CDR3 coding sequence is TGCAGCGTCAAAAGGGGGGTTGACACTGAAGCTTTCTTT.

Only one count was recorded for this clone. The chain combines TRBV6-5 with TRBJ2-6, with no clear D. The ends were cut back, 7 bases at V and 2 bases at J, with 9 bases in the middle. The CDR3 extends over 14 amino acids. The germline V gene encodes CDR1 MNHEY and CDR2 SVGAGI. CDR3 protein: CASTIRTGANVLTF. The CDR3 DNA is TGTGCCAGCACCATACGGACTGGGGCCAACGTCCTGACTTTC.

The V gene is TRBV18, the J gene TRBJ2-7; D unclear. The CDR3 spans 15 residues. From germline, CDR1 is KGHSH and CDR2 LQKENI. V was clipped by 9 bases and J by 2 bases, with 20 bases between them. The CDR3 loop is CASSFGARTAYEQYF. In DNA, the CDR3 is TGTGCCAGTTCCTTCGGAGCCCGGACGGCCTACGAGCAGTACTTC.

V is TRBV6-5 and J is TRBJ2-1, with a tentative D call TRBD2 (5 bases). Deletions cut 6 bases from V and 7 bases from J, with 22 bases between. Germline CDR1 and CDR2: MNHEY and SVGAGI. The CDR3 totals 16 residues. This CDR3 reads CASSYAPVGNINEQFF. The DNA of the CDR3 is TGTGCCAGCAGCTACGCCCCAGTCGGGAATATTAATGAGCAGTTCTTC.

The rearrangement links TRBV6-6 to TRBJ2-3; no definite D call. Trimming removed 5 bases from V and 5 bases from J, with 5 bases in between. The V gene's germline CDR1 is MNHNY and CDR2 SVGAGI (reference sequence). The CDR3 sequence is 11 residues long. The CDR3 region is CASSPQDTQYF. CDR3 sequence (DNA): TGTGCCAGCAGTCCCCAAGATACGCAGTATTTT.

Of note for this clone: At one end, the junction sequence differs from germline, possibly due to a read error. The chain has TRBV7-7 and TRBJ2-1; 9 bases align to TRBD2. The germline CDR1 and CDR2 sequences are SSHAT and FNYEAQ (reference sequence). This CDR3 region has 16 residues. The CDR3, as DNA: TGTGCTAGCAGCCCAGGACTAGCGATATCCTACAATGAGCAGTTCTTC. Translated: CASSPGLAISYNEQFF.

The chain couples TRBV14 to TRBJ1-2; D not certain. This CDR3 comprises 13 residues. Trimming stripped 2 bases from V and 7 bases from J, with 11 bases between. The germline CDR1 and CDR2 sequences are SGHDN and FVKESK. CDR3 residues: CASSQWGGIGYTF. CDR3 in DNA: TGTGCCAGCAGCCAATGGGGAGGTATTGGCTACACCTTC.